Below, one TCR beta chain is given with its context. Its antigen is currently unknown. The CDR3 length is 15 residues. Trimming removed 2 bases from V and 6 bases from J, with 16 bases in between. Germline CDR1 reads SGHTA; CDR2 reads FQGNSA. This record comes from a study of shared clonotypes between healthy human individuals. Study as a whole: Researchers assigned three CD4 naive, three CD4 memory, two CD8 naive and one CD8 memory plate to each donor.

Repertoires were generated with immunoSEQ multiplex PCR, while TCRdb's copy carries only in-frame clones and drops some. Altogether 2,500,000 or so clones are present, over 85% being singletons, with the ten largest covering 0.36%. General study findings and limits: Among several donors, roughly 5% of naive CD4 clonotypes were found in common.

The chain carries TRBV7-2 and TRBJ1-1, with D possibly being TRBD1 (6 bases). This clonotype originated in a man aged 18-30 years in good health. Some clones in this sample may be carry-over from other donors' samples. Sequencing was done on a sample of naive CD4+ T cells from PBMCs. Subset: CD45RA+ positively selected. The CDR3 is CASSLQFAGASEAFF. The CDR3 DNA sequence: TGTGCCAGCAGCTTACAATTTGCGGGGGCGTCTGAAGCTTTCTTT.